This T cell receptor beta chain was retrieved from a study of shared clonotypes between healthy human individuals. Study results and caveats: In the sorted subsets, rarefaction showed sequencing was incomplete despite large depth.

The donor cohort consisted entirely of Caucasian adults residing in Nashville, Tennessee. Between the trimmed V and J ends, which lost 7 bases and 4 bases, there was a span of 17 bases. The CDR3 is made up of 14 amino acids. Germline V gene lookup returns CDR1 MNHNS and CDR2 SASEGT. On this clone: The antigen remains undetermined.

The run depth of the assay was deep. Sequencing was performed with immunoSEQ multiplex PCR; in TCRdb, only in-frame clones are kept and a portion is missing. The sample yields roughly 2.2 million clones, roughly 93% seen once. The receptor was derived from a man younger than 35 in good health. Some clones in this sample may be carry-over from other donors' samples. The chain is built from TRBV6-1 and TRBJ2-7; D is possibly TRBD2 (6 bases). The sample was naive CD4+ T cells from PBMCs. Subset indicated: CD45RA+ positively selected. CDR3 coding DNA: TGTGCCAGCATTACACCCGGGACTTTATACGAGCAGTACTTC. Amino acids: CASITPGTLYEQYF.